The rows below give T cell receptor beta chains drawn from one sample of a study of blood T cell repertoires in COVID-19. Clones were sequenced by immunoSEQ multiplex PCR, and TCRdb holds only the in-frame ones, with some missing. This table holds 300,000 to 400,000 clones, about 93% found once. Material: peripheral blood. The receptors stem from a woman under 30 who had recovered from COVID-19. Both conserved end residues are part of each CDR3. D genes are given only for firm matches. Not every row has a clone size; where given, it reads once, few, many or a size class.

j_gene | d_gene | len | abundance | v_gene | CDR3nt | CDR3aa
TRBJ1-2 | TRBD1 | 13 | few | TRBV19 | TGTGCCAGTAGCATGGGACAGTACTATGGCTACACCTTC | CASSMGQYYGYTF
TRBJ1-6 | TRBD1 | 16 | . | TRBV18 | TGTGCCAGCTCACCACCGACAGGGGGCTATAATTCACCCCTCCACTTT | CASSPPTGGYNSPLHF
TRBJ2-4 | TRBD2 | 19 | . | TRBV18 | TGTGCCAGCTCATCCCGAAAATTGCGGGGGGTGATAGCCAAAAACATTCAGTACTTC | CASSSRKLRGVIAKNIQYF
TRBJ2-5 | TRBD1 | 14 | . | TRBV19 | TGTGCCAGTAGCTACAGGGGGCTCCGGGAGACCCAGTACTTC | CASSYRGLRETQYF
TRBJ1-6 | . | 16 | . | TRBV30 | TGTGCCTGGAGAATCGGCAGGGTCCCATATAATTCACCCCTCCACTTT | CAWRIGRVPYNSPLHF
TRBJ2-1 | TRBD1 | 16 | . | TRBV7-9 | TGTGCCAGCAGCGCCCAGACAGGGTGGCTGACGAATGAGCAGTTCTTC | CASSAQTGWLTNEQFF
TRBJ2-1 | . | 11 | many | TRBV20-1 | TGCAGTGCGGCTCCACATTGGGAGCAGTTCTTC | CSAAPHWEQFF
TRBJ1-2 | . | 14 | . | TRBV4-3 | TGCGCCAGCAGCCAAGCGGACAGAGTCTATGGCTACACCTTC | CASSQADRVYGYTF
TRBJ1-4 | TRBD1 | 14 | . | TRBV19 | TGTGCCAGTAGTCGGACAGGGGGTAATGAAAAACTGTTTTTT | CASSRTGGNEKLFF
TRBJ1-2 | . | 13 | . | TRBV12-3/TRBV12-4 | TGTGCCAGCAGTCCGACACTTAACTATGGCTACACCTTC | CASSPTLNYGYTF
TRBJ1-6 | TRBD1 | 14 | . | TRBV18 | TGTGCCAGCTCACCAGACAGGGGAAATTCACCCCTCCACTTT | CASSPDRGNSPLHF
TRBJ1-5 | TRBD1 | 15 | . | TRBV19 | TGTGCCAGTAGTATCGCCAGGGGGCCCAATCAGCCCCAGCATTTT | CASSIARGPNQPQHF
TRBJ2-5 | TRBD1 | 16 | . | TRBV15 | TGTGCCACCAGCAGAGCCGGGACAGGGATCCAAGAGACCCAGTACTTC | CATSRAGTGIQETQYF
TRBJ2-5 | . | 13 | . | TRBV24-1 | TGTGCCACCAGTGATTTGAGTCGGGAGACCCAGTACTTC | CATSDLSRETQYF
TRBJ1-1 | . | 14 | . | TRBV10-3 | TGTGCCATCAGTGATAAGACAGACAACACTGAAGCTTTCTTT | CAISDKTDNTEAFF
TRBJ2-1 | . | 13 | . | TRBV18 | TGTGCCAGCTCACCGATAGCATCCGATGAGCAGTTCTTC | CASSPIASDEQFF
TRBJ2-1 | . | 13 | . | TRBV7-9 | TGTGCCAGCAGCTTAGACTTGCCCAATGAGCAGTTCTTC | CASSLDLPNEQFF
TRBJ2-5 | . | 13 | . | TRBV12-3/TRBV12-4 | TGTGCCAGCAGTTACCGAGTCGGAGAGACCCAGTACTTC | CASSYRVGETQYF
TRBJ1-3 | . | 14 | few | TRBV10-2 | TGCGCCAGCAGTGAGGCGGCCTCTGGAAACACCATATATTTT | CASSEAASGNTIYF